The 2 T cell receptor beta chains in this list originate from one sample, sequenced in a study of shared clonotypes between healthy human individuals. Some clones are missing from TCRdb's copy, which holds only in-frame ones; the method was immunoSEQ multiplex PCR. The repertoire consists of roughly 2 million clones, with under 97% occurring once and the leading ten covering 0.1% to 0.15%. Specimen: naive CD4+ T cells sorted from blood. Subset defined: CD45RA+ positively selected. Every receptor here comes from a man aged 18 to 29 in good health.

The V and J genes are TRBV5-1 and TRBJ2-7, with 14 bases that match TRBD2. Germline loops: CDR1 SGHRS, CDR2 YFSETQ. J gave up 4 bases and V 4 bases, and 10 bases lay outside the gene matches. The CDR3 is 17 amino acids. The CDR3 DNA sequence: TGCGCCAGCAGCCTGAGACAAGGACTAGCGGGGGGATACGAGCAGTACTTC. Protein product: CASSLRQGLAGGYEQYF.

The V call is TRBV7-9, the J call TRBJ2-3, with 7 bases identical to TRBD2. The CDR3 runs 16 residues. V shed 1 base and J 2 bases; nucleotides not matched to a gene: 6. CDR1 is SEHNR and CDR2 is FQNEAQ in the germline V gene (reference sequence). In nucleotides, the CDR3 is TGTGCCAGCAGCTTAGGGGCTAGCGGTACCACAGATACGCAGTATTTT. This gives the protein CASSLGASGTTDTQYF.